Sequencing of this T cell receptor (beta chain) was carried out in a study of patients and donors after allogeneic stem cell transplantation. TCRdb re-derived calls from the RT-PCR reads in MiXCR, one entry per CDR3 protein. The sample lists around 90,000 distinct CDR3 sequences, approximately 49% seen once, with about 64% in the top ten. The germline gives CDR1 DFQATT, CDR2 SNEGSKA (reference sequence). V was shortened by 5 bases and J by 1 base, with 17 bases between the two germline ends. The CDR3 length is 15 residues. This clonotype was seen a handful of times. This rearrangement joins TRBV20-1 to TRBJ1-1; maybe TRBD1 (5 bases). This TCR came from a human donor who was either an allogeneic HSCT recipient or a stem cell or donor lymphocyte infusion donor (not recorded which). It is not recorded whose cells these are; they may come from a transplant donor. Sequenced material: blood, either unsorted or a sorted T cell fraction (not recorded which). The CDR3 reads CSAPPGPKGNTEAFF. The CDR3 nucleotides are TGCAGTGCTCCTCCGGGACCTAAAGGGAACACTGAAGCTTTCTTT.